This T cell receptor (beta chain) stems from a study of radiation and T cells in renal cell carcinoma. This table comes from immunoSEQ multiplex PCR, and its TCRdb copy is limited to in-frame clones, with some not included. Among around 60,000 clones listed, about 80% were seen once. Trimming left V 1 base short and J 6 bases short, with 10 bases between. CDR1 and CDR2 from the germline V gene are SNHLY and FYNNEI. The CDR3 covers 13 residues. Time point of the sample: blood 2 weeks post-SBRT. Treatment reported: 15 Gy SBRT to primary tumor, nephrectomy 4 weeks later. Serial blood draws occurred at baseline and 2 and 4 weeks post-SBRT.

The sequencing used blood, collected from a patient whose treatment included radiotherapy and nephrectomy. V and J are TRBV2 and TRBJ2-7; D possibly matches TRBD1 or TRBD2 (5 bases each). The clonotype comes from a man aged 55 to 70 with renal cell carcinoma. The chain's CDR3 is CASSEEVGTEQYV. CDR3 DNA sequence: TGTGCCAGCAGTGAAGAGGTCGGGACCGAGCAGTACGTC.